This TCR beta chain was profiled in a study of shared clonotypes between healthy human individuals. In the original workflow: In the immunoSEQ data, sequences were junction-only and lacked quality scores, so filtering differed. Only in-frame clones appear in the TCRdb table, and some are missing; sequencing was by immunoSEQ multiplex PCR. The V and J calls and clone size were taken over from that table, and D and trimming were inferred from the DNA. Here the sample spans 450,000 to 650,000 clones, roughly 79% being singletons. Participating donors were healthy, HIV-negative adults free of recent acute infections or vaccinations. About this clone: No antigen is known for it.

Study-wide results and caveats: Clonotype sharing among donors, it was expected, would be affected by sequencing depth.

Per the germline V gene, CDR1 is SGHRS and CDR2 is YFSETQ. The germline V and J ends were trimmed by 4 bases and 2 bases, with 15 bases remaining between them. The CDR3 sequence is 15 residues long. The receptor's source is a middle-aged woman in good health. Some clones in this sample may be carry-over from other donors' samples. The chain joins TRBV5-1 to TRBJ1-2; D remains ambiguous. The sample comprised PBMCs. CDR3 nucleotide sequence: TGCGCCAGCAGCGAGGAACCAGGACGAAACTATGGCTACACCTTC. This sequence encodes CASSEEPGRNYGYTF.